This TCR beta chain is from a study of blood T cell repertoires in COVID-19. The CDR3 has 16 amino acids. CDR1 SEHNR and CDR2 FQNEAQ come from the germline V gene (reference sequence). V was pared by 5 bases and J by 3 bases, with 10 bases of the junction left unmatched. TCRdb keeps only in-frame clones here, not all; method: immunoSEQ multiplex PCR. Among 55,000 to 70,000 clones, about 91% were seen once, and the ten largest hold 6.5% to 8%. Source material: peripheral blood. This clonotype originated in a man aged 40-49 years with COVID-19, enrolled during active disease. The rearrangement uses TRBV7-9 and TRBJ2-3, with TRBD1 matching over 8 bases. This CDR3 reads CASSPNRGISTDTQYF. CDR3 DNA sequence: TGTGCCAGCAGCCCAAACAGGGGGATTTCAACAGATACGCAGTATTTT.